A selection of T cell receptor beta chains follows, all from one sample in a study of control samples from healthy donors and cancer patients. Repertoires were generated with immunoSEQ multiplex PCR, while TCRdb's copy carries only in-frame clones and drops some. Here the sample spans around 80,000 clones, around 92% being singletons. Sequenced sample: blood. The source of these receptors is a man aged 45-65 years in good health. The CDR3 runs from the conserved cysteine through the conserved F or W. D genes are given only for firm matches. The listing skips clone size in some rows; elsewhere it reads once, few, many or a size class.

j_call | clone_size | d_call | v_call | cdr3_nt | cdr3_aa
TRBJ1-2 | . | TRBD1 | TRBV7-8 | TGTGCCAGCAGCATGGGACAGGGGGCCAACTATGGCTACACCTTC | CASSMGQGANYGYTF
TRBJ1-5 | . | . | TRBV5-8 | TGTGCCAGCAGCTTGGTATTGACAGGCAATCAGCCCCAGCATTTT | CASSLVLTGNQPQHF
TRBJ2-6 | . | . | TRBV5-1 | TGCGCCAGCAGCCAACGTTACTTTTCCGGGACGTATCAGAGCTCTGGGGCCAACGTCCTGACTTTC | CASSQRYFSGTYQSSGANVLTF
TRBJ2-1 | . | . | TRBV6-5 | TGTGCCAGCAGTTACTCCCAGGGGTACACCTACAATGAGCAGTTCTTC | CASSYSQGYTYNEQFF
TRBJ2-7 | . | . | TRBV3-1/TRBV3-2 | TGTGCCAGCACGAGTTCCTACGAGCAGTACTTC | CASTSSYEQYF
TRBJ1-1 | . | . | TRBV5-6 | TGTGCCAGCAGCTTAAGGGCCGGACAGAACACTGAAGCTTTCTTT | CASSLRAGQNTEAFF
TRBJ2-5 | . | TRBD2 | TRBV9 | TGTGCCAGCAGCGTGACGGCGGGGGGGGAGACCCAGTACTTC | CASSVTAGGETQYF
TRBJ1-1 | . | . | TRBV6-5 | TGTGCCAGCAGGAGAATGACAAGCCGTCTCACTGAAGCTTTCTTT | CASRRMTSRLTEAFF
TRBJ2-6 | . | . | TRBV5-1 | TGCGCCAGCAGCGCCGGAACCCTTTCGAACGGGGCCAACGTCCTGACTTTC | CASSAGTLSNGANVLTF
TRBJ1-1 | . | TRBD1 | TRBV6-5 | TGTGCCAGCAGTTACTCCAGGGGGGCCACTGAAGCTTTCTTT | CASSYSRGATEAFF
TRBJ1-1 | . | TRBD1 | TRBV5-1 | TGCGCCAGCAGCTCTAATACACAGGGGGATCGGACTGAAGCTTTCTTT | CASSSNTQGDRTEAFF
TRBJ1-2 | . | . | TRBV29-1 | TGCAGTACCCGGCAGGGCTTGAGGGGCTACACCTTC | CSTRQGLRGYTF
TRBJ1-5 | . | . | TRBV27 | TGTGCCAGCAGTTTAGGTCAGGGGTTTCCCCAGCATTTT | CASSLGQGFPQHF
TRBJ1-1 | . | . | TRBV18 | TGTGCCAGCTCACCAAACAGGGCGTACGACACTGAAGCTTTCTTT | CASSPNRAYDTEAFF
TRBJ1-2 | once | . | TRBV30 | TGTGCCTGGACCAGGGACCGAGGGTTCGGGGGCTACACCTTC | CAWTRDRGFGGYTF
TRBJ1-2 | . | . | TRBV19 | TGTGCCAGTAGAAGGGGGGACGGAGGCTACACCTTC | CASRRGDGGYTF
TRBJ1-2 | . | TRBD1 | TRBV19 | TGTGCCAGCCGGGTTAGAATGGACAGGGACTATGGCTACACCTTC | CASRVRMDRDYGYTF
TRBJ1-5 | few | . | TRBV20-1 | TGCAGTGTTAGTCCCGGCTGGGGAGTCGGCAATCAGCCCCAGCATTTT | CSVSPGWGVGNQPQHF
TRBJ2-5 | . | TRBD2 | TRBV10-1 | TGCGCCAGCAGTGAGAACGGGGGGGCCCCGGAGACCCAGTACTTC | CASSENGGAPETQYF
TRBJ2-2 | . | TRBD1 | TRBV6-1 | TGTGCCAGCAGTGAGAGGGCCCAGGGGGTCGCCGGGGAGCTGTTTTTT | CASSERAQGVAGELFF
TRBJ1-3 | . | . | TRBV7-9 | TGTGCCAGCGTCGGGGGCTTTGGGAGGATATTTGGAAACACCATATATTTT | CASVGGFGRIFGNTIYF
TRBJ1-4 | . | . | TRBV18 | TGTGCCAGCTCACCCTCTATAAGTGTTGGTGAAAAACTGTTTTTT | CASSPSISVGEKLFF
TRBJ1-2 | . | TRBD1 | TRBV5-1 | TGCGCCAGCAGCTTTACCCGGGACAGCTATGGCTACACCTTC | CASSFTRDSYGYTF
TRBJ1-2 | few | . | TRBV30 | TGTGCCTGGGGTAGGGATAGAGCCGCCTATGGCTACACCTTC | CAWGRDRAAYGYTF
TRBJ1-1 | . | . | TRBV19 | TGTGCCAGTAGTTTACTCAGGTTGTCCACTGAAGCTTTCTTT | CASSLLRLSTEAFF
TRBJ2-3 | . | TRBD2 | TRBV24-1 | TGTGCCACCAGTGATTTAGCAGCGGGGGCCTTAGATACGCAGTATTTT | CATSDLAAGALDTQYF
TRBJ1-1 | . | TRBD1 | TRBV7-9 | TGTGCCAGCAGCTTGGGACAGCGGCGGGTAGCTTTCTTT | CASSLGQRRVAFF
TRBJ1-2 | . | TRBD1 | TRBV6-5 | TGTGCCAGCAGACAGACAGGGTCCTATGGCTACACCTTC | CASRQTGSYGYTF
TRBJ2-7 | . | . | TRBV6-6 | TGTGCCAGCAGTTACGGGACCTACCCCAACGAGCAGTACTTC | CASSYGTYPNEQYF
TRBJ1-1 | . | TRBD1 | TRBV19 | TGTGCCAGTATGCGACAGGGGGTGAGGGCTGAAGCTTTCTTT | CASMRQGVRAEAFF
TRBJ1-6 | once | TRBD1 | TRBV9 | TGTGCCAGCAGCGTGCAGGGGGCGATAGGTTCACCCCTCCACTTT | CASSVQGAIGSPLHF
TRBJ1-1 | . | . | TRBV14 | TGTGCCAGCAGCCAAGTCAATGGATGGACTGAAGCTTTCTTT | CASSQVNGWTEAFF
TRBJ1-1 | . | . | TRBV11-2 | TGTGCCAGCAGCCAAAACGTGCGGGGTGGGGCTTTCTTT | CASSQNVRGGAFF
TRBJ2-7 | . | . | TRBV21-1 | TGTGCCAGCAGCAAAGGGGGGACAGGGAGTCTTTACGAGCAGTACTTC | CASSKGGTGSLYEQYF